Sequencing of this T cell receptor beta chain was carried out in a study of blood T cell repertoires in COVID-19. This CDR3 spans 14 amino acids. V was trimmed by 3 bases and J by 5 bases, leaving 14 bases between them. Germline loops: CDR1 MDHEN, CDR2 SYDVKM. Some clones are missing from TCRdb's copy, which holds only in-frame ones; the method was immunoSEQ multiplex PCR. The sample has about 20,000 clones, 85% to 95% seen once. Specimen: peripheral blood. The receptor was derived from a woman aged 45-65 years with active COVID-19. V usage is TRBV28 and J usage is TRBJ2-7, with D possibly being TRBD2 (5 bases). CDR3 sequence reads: CASSLSQRANEQYF. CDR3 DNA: TGTGCCAGCAGTTTGTCGCAGAGGGCAAACGAGCAGTACTTC. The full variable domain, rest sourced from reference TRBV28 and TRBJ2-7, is DVKVTQSSRYLVKRTGEKVFLECVQDMDHENMFWYRQDPGLGLRLIYFSYDVKMKEKGDIPEGYSVSREKKERFSLILESASTNQTSMYLCASSLSQRANEQYFGPGTRLTVT.